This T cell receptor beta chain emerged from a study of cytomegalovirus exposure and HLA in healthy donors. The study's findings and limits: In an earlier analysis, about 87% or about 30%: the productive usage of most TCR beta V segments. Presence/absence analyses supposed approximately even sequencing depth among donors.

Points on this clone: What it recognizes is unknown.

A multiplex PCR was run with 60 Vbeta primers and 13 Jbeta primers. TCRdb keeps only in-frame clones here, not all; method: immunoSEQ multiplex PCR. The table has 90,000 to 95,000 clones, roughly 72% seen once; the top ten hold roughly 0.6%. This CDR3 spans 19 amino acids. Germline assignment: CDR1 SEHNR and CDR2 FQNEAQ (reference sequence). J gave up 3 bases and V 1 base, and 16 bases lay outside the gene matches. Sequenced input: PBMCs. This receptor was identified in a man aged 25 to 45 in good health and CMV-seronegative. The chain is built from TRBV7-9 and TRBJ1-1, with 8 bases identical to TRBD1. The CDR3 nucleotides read TGTGCCAGCAGCTTAGTCCTTCGGACAGGGAATTTTATGGACACTGAAGCTTTCTTT. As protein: CASSLVLRTGNFMDTEAFF.